Listed below are T cell receptor beta chains from one sample, sequenced in a study of regulatory T cells in long-lasting Graves disease. TCRdb reprocessed the multiplex PCR reads via MiXCR and lists one record per CDR3 protein. The sample records hundreds of thousands of distinct CDR3 sequences, approximately 15% being singletons. These data were also filed under a second study, of T cells in Graves' hyperthyroidism and ophthalmopathy.

The sample in question was peripheral blood mononuclear cells (PBMCs), obtained at new diagnosis, from a patient treated with antithyroid drugs. Receptors originate from a woman aged 40-49 years with Graves disease. The CDR3 runs from the conserved cysteine through the conserved F or W. Each record gives: clone size, D gene, V gene, J gene, CDR3 protein, CDR3 DNA. The D gene is left open where the match is weak. A row's size may be missing; if present it is once, few, many or a size class.

many	NA	TRBV7-8	TRBJ2-7	CASSLSQVSYEQYF	TGTGCCAGCAGCTTATCACAGGTGTCCTACGAGCAGTACTTC
NA	NA	TRBV27	TRBJ2-5	CASSEAEMQETQYF	TGTGCCAGCAGTGAAGCGGAAATGCAAGAGACCCAGTACTTC
many	TRBD2	TRBV6-1	TRBJ2-7	CASSAPGKAGGPPVYEQYF	TGTGCCAGCAGTGCCCCTGGGAAAGCGGGAGGTCCGCCGGTCTACGAGCAGTACTTC
NA	TRBD1	TRBV11-3	TRBJ2-2	CASSSGTGFGTGELFF	TGTGCCAGCAGCTCCGGGACAGGGTTTGGCACCGGGGAGCTGTTTTTT
many	TRBD2	TRBV13	TRBJ2-1	CASSSHLAGARDEQFF	TGTGCCAGCAGCTCCCACCTAGCGGGAGCCAGAGATGAGCAGTTCTTC
many	NA	TRBV3-1	TRBJ1-5	CASSQDTGTNQPQHF	TGTGCCAGCAGCCAAGATACCGGGACTAATCAGCCCCAGCATTTT
many	NA	TRBV5-5	TRBJ1-6	CASSFVSGPNSPLHF	TGTGCCAGCAGCTTTGTTAGTGGACCTAATTCACCCCTCCACTTT
many	TRBD1	TRBV27	TRBJ2-2	CASSLQGVDGELFF	TGTGCCAGCAGTTTACAGGGGGTGGACGGGGAGCTGTTTTTT
few	TRBD2	TRBV6-2/TRBV6-3	TRBJ2-1	CASSYPITSVGNEQFF	TGTGCCAGCAGTTACCCCATTACTAGCGTTGGGAATGAGCAGTTCTTC
NA	NA	TRBV3-1	TRBJ2-5	CASSQAPGQQETQYF	TGTGCCAGCAGCCAAGCCCCCGGCCAGCAAGAGACCCAGTACTTC
many	NA	TRBV11-2	TRBJ1-6	CASSFSARTGIASSPLHF	TGTGCCAGCAGCTTCTCCGCGAGAACAGGGATTGCGAGTTCACCCCTCCACTTT
many	NA	TRBV30	TRBJ2-2	CAWSGGTFTGELFF	TGTGCCTGGAGTGGCGGGACTTTCACCGGGGAGCTGTTTTTT
NA	NA	TRBV2	TRBJ2-7	CASGGSGEQYF	TGTGCCAGCGGGGGGAGTGGGGAGCAGTACTTC
NA	TRBD2	TRBV4-2	TRBJ2-1	CASSQDTSGSYEQFF	TGTGCCAGCAGCCAAGATACTAGCGGGAGCTATGAGCAGTTCTTC
few	TRBD2	TRBV6-2/TRBV6-3	TRBJ2-1	CASGLGRAAYNEQFF	TGTGCCAGCGGATTGGGGAGGGCAGCTTACAATGAGCAGTTCTTC
many	TRBD2	TRBV2	TRBJ2-1	CASSDPTSGTGNEQFF	TGTGCCAGCAGTGACCCGACTAGCGGGACAGGCAATGAGCAGTTCTTC
NA	NA	TRBV7-3	TRBJ2-5	CASSTYGQETQYF	TGTGCCAGCAGCACCTATGGGCAAGAGACCCAGTACTTC
few	TRBD2	TRBV4-1	TRBJ2-1	CASSQDFTSGSGNEQFF	TGCGCCAGCAGCCAAGATTTCACTAGCGGGAGCGGCAATGAGCAGTTCTTC
NA	TRBD1	TRBV7-8	TRBJ1-3	CASSYDREGNTIYF	TGTGCCAGCAGCTACGACAGGGAAGGAAACACCATATATTTT
many	TRBD1	TRBV20-1	TRBJ2-5	CSGDRHFSAQYF	TGCAGTGGGGACAGGCACTTTTCGGCCCAGTACTTC
many	NA	TRBV3-1	TRBJ1-2	CASSATYGYTF	TGTGCCAGCAGTGCGACCTATGGCTACACCTTC
many	NA	TRBV12-3/TRBV12-4	TRBJ2-3	CASSVLAADTQYF	TGTGCCAGCAGCGTACTAGCAGCAGATACGCAGTATTTT
many	NA	TRBV18	TRBJ1-2	CASSPEGLYGYTF	TGTGCCAGCTCACCAGAGGGACTCTATGGCTACACCTTC
NA	NA	TRBV4-1	TRBJ2-6	CASSQEWWGGGGANVLTF	TGCGCCAGCAGCCAAGAATGGTGGGGAGGCGGTGGGGCCAACGTCCTGACTTTC
NA	NA	TRBV29-1	TRBJ2-3	CSVQQGRNTQYF	TGCAGCGTCCAACAGGGAAGGAATACGCAGTATTTT
NA	TRBD2	TRBV10-3	TRBJ2-3	CAISESGGNPDTQYF	TGTGCCATCAGTGAGTCGGGAGGGAATCCAGATACGCAGTATTTT
many	NA	TRBV11-3	TRBJ2-3	CASRAGSGITQYF	TGTGCCAGCAGGGCAGGATCCGGCATTACGCAGTATTTT
many	NA	TRBV2	TRBJ2-2	CASREVLHTGELFF	TGTGCCAGCAGAGAAGTACTCCACACCGGGGAGCTGTTTTTT
many	NA	TRBV20-1	TRBJ1-2	CSARVTAYGYTF	TGCAGTGCTAGAGTAACAGCCTATGGCTACACCTTC